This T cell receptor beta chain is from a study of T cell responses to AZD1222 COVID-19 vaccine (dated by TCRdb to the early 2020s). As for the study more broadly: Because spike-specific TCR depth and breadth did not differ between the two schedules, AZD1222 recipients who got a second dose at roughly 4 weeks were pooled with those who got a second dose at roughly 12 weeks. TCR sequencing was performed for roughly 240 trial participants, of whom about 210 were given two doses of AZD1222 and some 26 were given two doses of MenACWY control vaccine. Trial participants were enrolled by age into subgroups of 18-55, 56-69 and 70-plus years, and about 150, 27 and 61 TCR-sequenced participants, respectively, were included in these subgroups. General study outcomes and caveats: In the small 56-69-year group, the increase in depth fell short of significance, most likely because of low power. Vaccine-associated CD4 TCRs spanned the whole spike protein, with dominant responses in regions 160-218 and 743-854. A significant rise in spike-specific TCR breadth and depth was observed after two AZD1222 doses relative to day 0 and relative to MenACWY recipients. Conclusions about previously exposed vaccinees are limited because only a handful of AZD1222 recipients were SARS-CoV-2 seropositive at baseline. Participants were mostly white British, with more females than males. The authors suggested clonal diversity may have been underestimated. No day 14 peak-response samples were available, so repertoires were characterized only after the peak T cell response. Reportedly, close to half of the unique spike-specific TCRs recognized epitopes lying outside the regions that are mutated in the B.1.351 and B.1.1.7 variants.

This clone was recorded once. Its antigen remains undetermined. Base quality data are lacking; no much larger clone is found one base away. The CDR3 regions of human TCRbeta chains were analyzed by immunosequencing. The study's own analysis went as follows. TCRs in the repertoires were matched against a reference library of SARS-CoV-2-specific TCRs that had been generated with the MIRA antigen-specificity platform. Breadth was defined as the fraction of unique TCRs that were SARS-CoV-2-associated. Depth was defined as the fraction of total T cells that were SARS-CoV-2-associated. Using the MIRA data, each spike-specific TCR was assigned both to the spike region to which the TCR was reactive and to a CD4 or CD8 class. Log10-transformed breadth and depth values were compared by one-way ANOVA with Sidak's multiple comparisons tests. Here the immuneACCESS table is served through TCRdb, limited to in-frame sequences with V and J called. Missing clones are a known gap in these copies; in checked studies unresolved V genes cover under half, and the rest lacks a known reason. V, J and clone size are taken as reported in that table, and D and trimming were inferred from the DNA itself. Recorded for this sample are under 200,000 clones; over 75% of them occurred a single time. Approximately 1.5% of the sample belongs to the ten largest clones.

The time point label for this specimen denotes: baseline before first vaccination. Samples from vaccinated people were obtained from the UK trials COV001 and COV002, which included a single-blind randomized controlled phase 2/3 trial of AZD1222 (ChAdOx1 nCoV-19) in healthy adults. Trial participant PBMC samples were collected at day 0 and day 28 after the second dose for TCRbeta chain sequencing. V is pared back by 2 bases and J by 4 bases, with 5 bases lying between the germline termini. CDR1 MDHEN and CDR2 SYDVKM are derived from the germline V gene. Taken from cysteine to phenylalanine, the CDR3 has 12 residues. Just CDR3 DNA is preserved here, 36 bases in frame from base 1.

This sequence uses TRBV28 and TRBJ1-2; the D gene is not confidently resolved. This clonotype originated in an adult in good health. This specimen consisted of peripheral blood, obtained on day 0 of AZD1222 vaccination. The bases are TGTGCCAGCAGTTTACGGACCTATGGCTACACCTTC. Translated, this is CASSLRTYGYTF.